These T cell receptor beta chains were read from a single sample in a study of T cells in Graves' hyperthyroidism and ophthalmopathy. TCRdb used MiXCR to reprocess the multiplex PCR reads, holding one entry per CDR3 protein. In the table there are 300,000 to 500,000 distinct CDR3 sequences, 15% of which are singletons. The sequenced sample consisted of blood. These receptors were taken from a woman in her thirties with Graves' hyperthyroidism. Both conserved end residues are part of each CDR3. The D gene is left open where the match is weak. Clone size is stated in some rows and not others, as once, few, many or a class when expanded.

CDR3 length	V gene	clone size	D gene	J gene	CDR3 DNA	CDR3 protein
12	TRBV5-1	few	-	TRBJ1-2	TGCGCCAGCAGCTTGGGGGACGAGGGCTACACCTTC	CASSLGDEGYTF
18	TRBV11-1	few	TRBD1	TRBJ2-6	TGTGCCAGCAGCCCACGGACAGGTTGGGGATCAGGGGCCAACGTCCTGACTTTC	CASSPRTGWGSGANVLTF
10	TRBV5-1	-	-	TRBJ2-3	TGCGCCAGCGGTGGGAATACGCAGTATTTT	CASGGNTQYF
15	TRBV24-1	-	-	TRBJ2-5	TGTGCCACCAGTGATTCAAGTTGGGTCCAAGAGACCCAGTACTTC	CATSDSSWVQETQYF
15	TRBV24-1	-	TRBD1	TRBJ2-5	TGTGCCACCAGTGCTTCCCACCGGGACAGTGAGACCCAGTACTTC	CATSASHRDSETQYF
15	TRBV28	-	TRBD1	TRBJ2-7	TGTGCCAGCAGTGCCCTGGGCAGGGGGCACTCAGAGCAGTACTTC	CASSALGRGHSEQYF
13	TRBV10-3	many	-	TRBJ2-3	TGTGCCATCAGTGAGTACGCGGCAGATACGCAGTATTTT	CAISEYAADTQYF
14	TRBV6-5	many	-	TRBJ1-2	TGTGCCAGCAGTTACTCCGTGGATCGGGATGGCTACACCTTC	CASSYSVDRDGYTF
16	TRBV7-2	-	TRBD2	TRBJ2-1	TGTGCCAGCAGCCCCATCGGGGCGGGAGGGCCCAATGAGCAGTTCTTC	CASSPIGAGGPNEQFF
14	TRBV10-3	many	-	TRBJ1-1	TGTGCCATCAGTGACCCGCCGAAAAGCGCTGAAGCTTTCTTT	CAISDPPKSAEAFF
19	TRBV6-1	-	-	TRBJ2-1	TGTGCCAGCAGACTACAGGGTTATCTGCTGGGTAAAACATACAATGAGCAGTTCTTC	CASRLQGYLLGKTYNEQFF
15	TRBV7-8	many	TRBD1	TRBJ2-7	TGTGCCAGCAGCTTAGAAGGGACAGGGGGGTACGAGCAGTACTTC	CASSLEGTGGYEQYF
15	TRBV3-1	few	-	TRBJ2-1	TGTGCCAGCAGCGAGGGTCCCTTTTCCTACAATGAGCAGTTCTTC	CASSEGPFSYNEQFF
13	TRBV11-2	few	-	TRBJ1-4	TGTGCCAGCAGCCTACGCCTAGGGGAAAAACTGTTTTTT	CASSLRLGEKLFF
16	TRBV19	many	-	TRBJ2-1	TGTGCCAGTAGCCCACGCCGCGCTAGCTCCGTCGATGAGCAGTTCTTC	CASSPRRASSVDEQFF
15	TRBV9	-	-	TRBJ2-7	TGTGCCAGCAGCGCCACACCGACTAGGGCCTACGAGCAGTACTTC	CASSATPTRAYEQYF
14	TRBV28	many	-	TRBJ1-4	TGTGCCAGCAGTGGCAGACCGGGTGTGGAAAAACTGTTTTTT	CASSGRPGVEKLFF
13	TRBV2	-	-	TRBJ1-5	TGTGCCAGCGGAGGCCAGGGATCCCGGCCCCAGCATTTT	CASGGQGSRPQHF
14	TRBV20-1	-	TRBD2	TRBJ2-1	TGCAGTGCTAGAGTGGCTAGCGGGAGTAACGAGCAGTTCTTC	CSARVASGSNEQFF
15	TRBV24-1	-	-	TRBJ2-1	TGTGCCACCAGTGATACCGGGACCACCTACAATGAGCAGTTCTTC	CATSDTGTTYNEQFF
13	TRBV9	-	-	TRBJ1-5	TGTGCCAGCAGCGGGACGACGGGGCGGCCCCAGCATTTT	CASSGTTGRPQHF
16	TRBV27	many	-	TRBJ1-1	TGTGCCAGCAGTTTAGGAGGGGGGCAAGGGAACACTGAAGCTTTCTTT	CASSLGGGQGNTEAFF
12	TRBV29-1	-	-	TRBJ2-7	TGCAGCGCCAGAACGGGTAACTACGAGCAGTACTTC	CSARTGNYEQYF
14	TRBV20-1	many	TRBD2	TRBJ2-3	TGCAGTGCCAGAGGGACTAGCAACACAGATACGCAGTATTTT	CSARGTSNTDTQYF
14	TRBV5-1	many	-	TRBJ2-3	TGCGCCAGCAGCCAGAGGACCGACACAGATACGCAGTATTTT	CASSQRTDTDTQYF